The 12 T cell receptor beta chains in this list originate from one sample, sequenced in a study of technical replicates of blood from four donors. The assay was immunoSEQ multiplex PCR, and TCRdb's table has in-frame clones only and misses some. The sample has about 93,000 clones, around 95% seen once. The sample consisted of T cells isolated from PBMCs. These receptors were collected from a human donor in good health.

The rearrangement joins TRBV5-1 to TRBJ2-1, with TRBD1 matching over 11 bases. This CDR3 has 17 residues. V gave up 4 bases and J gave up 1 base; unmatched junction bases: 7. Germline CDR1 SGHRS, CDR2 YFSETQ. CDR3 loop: CASSGSRDRGSYNEQFF. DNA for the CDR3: TGCGCCAGCAGCGGATCAAGGGACAGGGGGTCCTACAATGAGCAGTTCTTC.

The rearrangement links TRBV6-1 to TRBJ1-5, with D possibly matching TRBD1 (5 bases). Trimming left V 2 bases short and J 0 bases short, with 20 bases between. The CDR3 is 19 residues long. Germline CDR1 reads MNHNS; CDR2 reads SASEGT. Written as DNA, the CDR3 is TGTGCCAGCAGTGAATTGGCAGGGCTATCCTTCTATAGCAATCAGCCCCAGCATTTT. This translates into CASSELAGLSFYSNQPQHF.

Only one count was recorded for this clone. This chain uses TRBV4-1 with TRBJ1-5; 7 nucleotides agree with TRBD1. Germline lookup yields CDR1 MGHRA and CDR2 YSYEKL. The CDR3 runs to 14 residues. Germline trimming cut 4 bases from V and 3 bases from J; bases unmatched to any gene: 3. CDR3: CASSRGQANQPQHF. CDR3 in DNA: TGCGCCAGCAGCCGAGGACAGGCCAATCAGCCCCAGCATTTT.

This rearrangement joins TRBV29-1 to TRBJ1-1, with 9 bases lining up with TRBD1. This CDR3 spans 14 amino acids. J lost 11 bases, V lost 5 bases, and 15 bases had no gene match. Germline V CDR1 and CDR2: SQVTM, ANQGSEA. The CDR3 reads CSVKTGQGSEVAFF. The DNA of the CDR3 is TGCAGCGTTAAAACGGGACAGGGAAGTGAAGTGGCTTTCTTT.

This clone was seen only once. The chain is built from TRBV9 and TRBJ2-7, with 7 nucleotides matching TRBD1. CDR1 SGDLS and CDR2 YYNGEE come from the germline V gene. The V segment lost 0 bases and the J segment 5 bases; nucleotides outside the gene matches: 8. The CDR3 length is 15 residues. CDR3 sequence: CASSVAQGQGDEQYF. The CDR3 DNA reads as TGTGCCAGCAGCGTAGCGCAGGGTCAGGGGGACGAGCAGTACTTC.

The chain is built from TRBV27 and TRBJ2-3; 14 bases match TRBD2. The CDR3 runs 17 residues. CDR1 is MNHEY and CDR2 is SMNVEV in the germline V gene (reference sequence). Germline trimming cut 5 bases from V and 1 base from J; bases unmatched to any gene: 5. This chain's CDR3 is CASSGLAGGGGTDTQYF. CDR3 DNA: TGTGCCAGCAGTGGACTAGCGGGAGGCGGGGGCACAGATACGCAGTATTTT.

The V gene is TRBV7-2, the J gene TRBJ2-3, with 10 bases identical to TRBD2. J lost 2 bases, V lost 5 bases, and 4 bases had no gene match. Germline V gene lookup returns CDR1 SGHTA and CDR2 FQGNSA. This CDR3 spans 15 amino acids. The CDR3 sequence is CASSALAGYTDTQYF. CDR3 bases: TGTGCCAGCAGCGCACTAGCGGGGTACACAGATACGCAGTATTTT.

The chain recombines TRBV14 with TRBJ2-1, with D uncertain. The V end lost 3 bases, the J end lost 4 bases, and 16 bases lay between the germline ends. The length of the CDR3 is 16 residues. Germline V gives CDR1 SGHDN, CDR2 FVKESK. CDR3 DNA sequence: TGTGCCAGCAGCCAGTCCCTCCGGGTGACTTACAATGAGCAGTTCTTC. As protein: CASSQSLRVTYNEQFF.

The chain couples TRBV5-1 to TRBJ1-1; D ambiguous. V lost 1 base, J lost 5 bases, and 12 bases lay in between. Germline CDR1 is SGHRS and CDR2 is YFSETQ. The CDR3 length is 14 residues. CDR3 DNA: TGCGCCAGCAGCTTGACGTCCGGGTCAACTGAAGCTTTCTTT. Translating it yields CASSLTSGSTEAFF.

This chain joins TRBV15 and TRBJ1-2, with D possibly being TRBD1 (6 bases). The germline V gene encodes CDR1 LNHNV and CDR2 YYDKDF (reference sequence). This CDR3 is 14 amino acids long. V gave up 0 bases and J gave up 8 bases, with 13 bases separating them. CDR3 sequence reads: CATSRDQGNSGYTF. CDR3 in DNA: TGTGCCACCAGCAGAGATCAGGGGAACAGCGGCTACACCTTC.

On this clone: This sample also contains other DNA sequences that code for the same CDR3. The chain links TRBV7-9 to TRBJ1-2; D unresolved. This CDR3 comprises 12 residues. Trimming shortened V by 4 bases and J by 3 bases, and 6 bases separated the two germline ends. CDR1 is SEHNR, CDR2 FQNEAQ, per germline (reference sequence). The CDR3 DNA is TGTGCCAGCAGCTCCGGGGACTATGGCTACACCTTC. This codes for CASSSGDYGYTF.

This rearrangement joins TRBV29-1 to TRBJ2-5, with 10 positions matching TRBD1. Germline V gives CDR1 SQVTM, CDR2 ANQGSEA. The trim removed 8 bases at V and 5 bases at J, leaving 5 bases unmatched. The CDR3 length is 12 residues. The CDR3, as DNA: TGCAGCTTCGACAGGGGGCGGGAGACCCAGTACTTC. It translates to CSFDRGRETQYF. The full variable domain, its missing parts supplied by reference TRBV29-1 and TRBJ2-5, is SAVISQKPSRDICQRGTSLTIQCQVDSQVTMMFWYRQQPGQSLTLIATANQGSEATYESGFVIDKFPISRPNLTFSTLTVSNMSPEDSSIYLCSFDRGRETQYFGPGTRLLVL.